The 27 T cell receptor beta chains in this list originate from one sample, sequenced in a study of blood T cell repertoires in COVID-19. Method: immunoSEQ multiplex PCR; TCRdb's copy keeps in-frame clones and lacks some. The sample consists of tens of thousands of clones, 65% to 85% of them appearing once. Sequencing used peripheral blood. The receptors originated from a woman aged 55-69 years with acute or convalescent COVID-19.

V and J are TRBV7-9 and TRBJ1-2; 9 bases are shared with TRBD1. V dropped 2 bases and J dropped 4; count of bases not matched to a gene: 8. The germline CDR1 and CDR2 sequences are SEHNR and FQNEAQ (reference sequence). The CDR3 runs to 16 residues. The DNA for the CDR3 is TGTGCCAGCAGCTTATCCATTGGGACAGGGTCCTATGGCTACACCTTC. Amino acid sequence: CASSLSIGTGSYGYTF.

The V and J genes are TRBV6-5 and TRBJ1-5; unclear D gene. CDR3 length: 15 amino acids. Germline CDR1 MNHEY, CDR2 SVGAGI. Trimming pared 0 bases from V and 9 bases from J, leaving 15 bases between. The CDR3 sequence is CASSYSSHSAGPQHF. CDR3 DNA: TGTGCCAGCAGTTACTCGAGTCATAGTGCAGGGCCCCAGCATTTT.

This chain connects TRBV28 to TRBJ2-4; 11 bases match TRBD2. The J segment lost 2 bases and the V segment lost 5 bases, leaving 5 bases of the junction unmatched. This CDR3 comprises 16 residues. CDR1 is MDHEN and CDR2 is SYDVKM in the germline V gene. The CDR3 loop is CASSMASGGTKNIQYF. The CDR3 coding sequence is TGTGCCAGCAGTATGGCTAGCGGGGGGACCAAAAACATTCAGTACTTC. Full variable domain (missing parts from reference TRBV28 and TRBJ2-4): DVKVTQSSRYLVKRTGEKVFLECVQDMDHENMFWYRQDPGLGLRLIYFSYDVKMKEKGDIPEGYSVSREKKERFSLILESASTNQTSMYLCASSMASGGTKNIQYFGAGTRLSVL.

J is TRBJ1-1 and V is TRBV5-4, with D possibly being TRBD1 (5 bases). Germline V gene sequence: CDR1 SGHNT, CDR2 YYREEE (reference sequence). The CDR3 length is 14 residues. Trimming removed 4 bases from V and 2 bases from J, with 12 bases in between. DNA for the CDR3: TGTGCCAGCAGCACGGGCCAGGGAAACACTGAAGCTTTCTTT. Its protein product is CASSTGQGNTEAFF.

The chain joins TRBV30 to TRBJ1-5; a possible D gene is TRBD1 (6 bases). V lost 2 bases to trimming and J lost 2 bases, with 16 bases between them. This CDR3 region has 16 residues. Germline CDR1 GTSNPN, CDR2 SVGIG (reference sequence). CDR3 sequence (DNA): TGTGCCTGGAGTCTACCGACAGGCTTGGGCAATCAGCCCCAGCATTTT. Protein product: CAWSLPTGLGNQPQHF.

This clone was observed once. The rearrangement uses TRBV10-1 and TRBJ2-1; 16 bases line up with TRBD2. The CDR3 length is 15 residues. Per germline, CDR1 WNHNN and CDR2 SYGVQD (reference sequence). The V gene end was trimmed by 5 bases and the J gene end by 9 bases; junction bases not matched to a gene: 4. The CDR3 sequence: CASSPGTSGRGEQFF. CDR3 DNA sequence: TGCGCCAGCAGTCCCGGGACTAGCGGGAGGGGTGAGCAGTTCTTC.

This chain links TRBV7-2 with TRBJ2-5; 8 nucleotides align to TRBD1. In germline, CDR1 is SGHTA, CDR2 FQGNSA. Trimming took 3 bases from V and 3 from J; bases not matched to a gene: 0. CDR3 length: 13 residues. CDR3 sequence (DNA): TGTGCCAGCAGCTTGGGACAGGAAGAGACCCAGTACTTC. Translation: CASSLGQEETQYF.

The chain recombines TRBV6-5 with TRBJ2-2; 7 bases are shared with TRBD1. V lost 3 bases to trimming and J lost 12 bases; unmatched junction nucleotides: 10. There are 14 residues in the CDR3. The germline gives CDR1 MNHEY, CDR2 SVGAGI. CDR3 amino acids: CASSYQGGVGQLFF. The CDR3, as DNA: TGTGCCAGCAGTTATCAAGGGGGCGTAGGGCAGCTGTTTTTT.

V is TRBV29-1 and J is TRBJ2-1; TRBD1 is a possible D gene (6 bases). The germline gives CDR1 SQVTM, CDR2 ANQGSEA. Trimming left V 5 bases short and J 7 bases short, with 15 bases between. The CDR3 spans 13 residues. CDR3 in DNA: TGCAGCGTTACCCAGGGGAATAAAAATGAGCAGTTCTTC. It yields the protein CSVTQGNKNEQFF.

The chain joins TRBV28 to TRBJ1-2; D uncertain. Germline CDR1 MDHEN, CDR2 SYDVKM. CDR3 length: 13 residues. The V end was cut by 2 bases, the J end by 0 bases, with 4 bases between. The CDR3 sequence is CASSLQANYGYTF. In DNA, the CDR3 is TGTGCCAGCAGTTTACAGGCTAACTATGGCTACACCTTC.

The V gene is TRBV7-9, the J gene TRBJ1-1; tentatively, D is TRBD1 (5 bases). The V end was cut by 2 bases, the J end by 0 bases, with 16 bases between. CDR3 length: 17 residues. Germline V CDR1 and CDR2: SEHNR, FQNEAQ (reference sequence). The CDR3 sequence is CASSLRSGGAMNTEAFF. In DNA form, the CDR3 reads TGTGCCAGCAGCTTAAGGTCCGGTGGGGCGATGAACACTGAAGCTTTCTTT. Variable domain in full (rest from reference TRBV7-9 and TRBJ1-1): DTGVSQNPRHKITKRGQNVTFRCDPISEHNRLYWYRQTLGQGPEFLTYFQNEAQLEKSRLLSDRFSAERPKGSFSTLEIQRTEQGDSAMYLCASSLRSGGAMNTEAFFGQGTRLTVV.

The rearrangement uses TRBV28 and TRBJ1-4, with 7 nucleotides matching TRBD1. Trimming took 3 bases from V and 7 from J; bases not matched to a gene: 8. The CDR3 has 15 residues. Looked up from germline, CDR1 is MDHEN and CDR2 is SYDVKM. The CDR3 sequence: CASSLSQGTGEKLFF. In DNA form, the CDR3 reads TGTGCCAGCAGTTTGTCACAGGGGACGGGTGAAAAACTGTTTTTT.

The rearrangement links TRBV5-1 to TRBJ1-5; D remains unclear. CDR3 length equals 13 residues. V was clipped by 4 bases and J by 5 bases, with 10 bases between them. Per germline, CDR1 SGHRS and CDR2 YFSETQ. The CDR3 loop is CASSPDGYQPQHF. The CDR3, as DNA: TGCGCCAGCAGCCCAGACGGGTATCAGCCCCAGCATTTT.

This chain connects TRBV2 to TRBJ1-1; D gene ambiguous. Trimming stripped 3 bases from V and 7 bases from J, with 9 bases between. The CDR3 spans 12 residues. Germline lookup yields CDR1 SNHLY and CDR2 FYNNEI. The CDR3 spells CASSEGYFEAFF. CDR3 nucleotide sequence: TGTGCCAGCAGTGAGGGCTACTTTGAAGCTTTCTTT.

The gene calls are TRBV7-9 and TRBJ2-4; 7 nucleotides match TRBD1. The CDR3 is 17 amino acids. V trimming: 5 bases; J trimming: 7 bases; junction bases outside the gene matches: 17. The germline CDR1 and CDR2 sequences are SEHNR and FQNEAQ (reference sequence). In DNA form, the CDR3 reads TGTGCCAGCAGCCCTTACAAACCCGGGACAGAGAGCAACATTCAGTACTTC. It yields the protein CASSPYKPGTESNIQYF.

CDR3 DNA sequence: TGTGCCTGGAGTGTAACCGGGTTGAAGAATGAAAAACTGTTTTTT. Translation: CAWSVTGLKNEKLFF. This chain links TRBV30 with TRBJ1-4; D is unclear. CDR3 size: 15 residues. The germline V gene encodes CDR1 GTSNPN and CDR2 SVGIG (reference sequence). V shed 0 bases and J shed 5 bases, with 13 bases lying between them.

This chain links TRBV27 with TRBJ1-4; TRBD1 agrees at 11 bases. CDR1 and CDR2 (germline): MNHEY, SMNVEV (reference sequence). Unmatched junction bases numbered 10, after V lost 6 bases and J lost 7 bases. The length of the CDR3 is 16 residues. DNA for the CDR3: TGTGCCAGCAGCCCTCGCCGGGACAGGGGGGTTGAAAAACTGTTTTTT. This translates into CASSPRRDRGVEKLFF.

The J gene is TRBJ2-3, the V gene TRBV19; 9 bases align to TRBD1. V shed 9 bases and J 1 base; nucleotides not matched to a gene: 2. CDR3 length: 13 amino acids. CDR1 and CDR2 (germline): LNHDA, SQIVND (reference sequence). The CDR3 DNA is TGTGCCAGCGGGACAGGGCGCACAGATACGCAGTATTTT. Translating gives CASGTGRTDTQYF. Variable domain in full (rest from reference TRBV19 and TRBJ2-3): DGGITQSPKYLFRKEGQNVTLSCEQNLNHDAMYWYRQDPGQGLRLIYYSQIVNDFQKGDIAEGYSVSREKKESFPLTVTSAQKNPTAFYLCASGTGRTDTQYFGPGTRLTVL.

This clone was found a few times. In DNA form, the CDR3 reads TGTGCCAGCAGCTTGGAATGGACTAGCGGCACAGATACGCAGTATTTT. Its protein product is CASSLEWTSGTDTQYF. The chain is built from TRBV5-4 and TRBJ2-3; 9 positions agree with TRBD2. Unmatched junction bases numbered 3, after V lost 0 bases and J lost 1 base. The CDR3 is made up of 16 amino acids. CDR1 SGHNT and CDR2 YYREEE come from the germline V gene (reference sequence).

The chain has TRBV7-3 and TRBJ1-3, with D possibly matching TRBD1 (5 bases). V dropped 2 bases and J dropped 2 bases, with 10 bases sitting between them. Germline V gives CDR1 SGHTA, CDR2 FQGTGA. This CDR3 has 15 amino acids. As DNA, the CDR3 is TGTGCCAGCAGCTTAGGGCAGGGCGCTGGAAACACCATATATTTT. It yields the protein CASSLGQGAGNTIYF. Full variable domain (missing parts from reference TRBV7-3 and TRBJ1-3): GAGVSQTPSNKVTEKGKYVELRCDPISGHTALYWYRQSLGQGPEFLIYFQGTGAADDSGLPNDRFFAVRPEGSVSTLKIQRTERGDSAVYLCASSLGQGAGNTIYFGEGSWLTVV.

The rearrangement joins TRBV15 to TRBJ2-7; 7 bases are shared with TRBD1. The CDR3 extends over 14 amino acids. V trimming: 0 bases; J trimming: 2 bases; junction bases outside the gene matches: 1. Germline V gene sequence: CDR1 LNHNV, CDR2 YYDKDF (reference sequence). Written as DNA, the CDR3 is TGTGCCACCAGCAGAGAAGGACAGGCCTACGAGCAGTACTTC. Amino acid sequence: CATSREGQAYEQYF.

The J gene is TRBJ1-1, the V gene TRBV11-2, with 9 bases lining up with TRBD1. Losses at the gene ends were 3 bases for V and 11 bases for J; bases not matched to a gene: 10. The CDR3 has 14 amino acids. Germline loops: CDR1 SGHAT, CDR2 FQNNGV. This CDR3 is CASSFGDREGGAFF. Here the CDR3 DNA reads TGTGCCAGCAGCTTCGGGGACAGGGAGGGAGGCGCTTTCTTT. The whole variable domain, remainder taken from reference TRBV11-2 and TRBJ1-1, is EAGVAQSPRYKIIEKRQSVAFWCNPISGHATLYWYQQILGQGPKLLIQFQNNGVVDDSQLPKDRFSAERLKGVDSTLKIQPAKLEDSAVYLCASSFGDREGGAFFGQGTRLTVV.

This chain connects TRBV3-1 (or the pseudogene TRBV3-2) to TRBJ2-2; D remains ambiguous. Germline V gene data show CDR1 as LGHDT and CDR2 as YNNKEL (reference sequence). Deletions cut 3 bases from V and 6 bases from J, with 11 bases between. The CDR3 covers 14 residues. In DNA, the CDR3 is TGTGCCAGCAGCCAGACGAGCGCCTCCGGGGAGCTGTTTTTT. Translation: CASSQTSASGELFF.

The J gene is TRBJ2-3, the V gene TRBV6-1; maybe TRBD2 (5 bases). This CDR3 has 15 amino acids. CDR1 and CDR2 (germline): MNHNS, SASEGT. V dropped 2 bases and J dropped 4 bases, with 13 bases sitting between them. The CDR3 reads CASSEILLVSDTQYF. The CDR3 DNA follows: TGTGCCAGCAGTGAAATTCTACTAGTCTCAGATACGCAGTATTTT.

The chain links TRBV19 to TRBJ1-3; D may be TRBD1 (6 bases). Germline CDR1 reads LNHDA; CDR2 reads SQIVND (reference sequence). The CDR3 totals 15 residues. The ends were cut back, 0 bases at V and 2 bases at J, with 8 bases in the middle. The CDR3 loop is CASSIEQGTGNTIYF. The CDR3 DNA reads as TGTGCCAGTAGTATAGAACAGGGCACTGGAAACACCATATATTTT.

The V gene is TRBV6-5, the J gene TRBJ1-2; D is unclear. V was pared by 7 bases and J by 7 bases, with 13 bases between. Germline lookup yields CDR1 MNHEY and CDR2 SVGAGI. The CDR3 consists of 12 residues. CDR3 sequence: CASNFLFRGYTF. The CDR3 nucleotides are TGTGCCAGCAATTTCCTATTCCGTGGCTACACCTTC.

The chain links TRBV9 to TRBJ1-3; 7 bases align to TRBD1. The CDR3 runs to 14 residues. Germline CDR1 SGDLS, CDR2 YYNGEE. V shed 3 bases, J shed 2 bases, and the junction held 2 bases outside the gene matches. The CDR3 nucleotides read TGTGCCAGCAGCGGCGGGACAGCTGGAAACACCATATATTTT. Translating it yields CASSGGTAGNTIYF.